This T cell receptor (beta chain) is from a study of blood T cell repertoires in COVID-19. Study information: There were acute and convalescent COVID-19 samples, and they came from the United States, Italy and Spain. PBMCs, B-cell-depleted T cells, or T cells were the source of the cDNA or gDNA that made up the material.

The V and J ends lost 4 bases and 3 bases, in that order; junction bases with no gene match: 7. The CDR3 has 15 residues. Germline-derived CDR1 and CDR2 are SGHDT and YYEEEE. Authors' methods: Cell counts per sample came from amplifying reference gene primers. The data were produced by immunoSEQ multiplex PCR, yet TCRdb's version contains in-frame clones alone and is incomplete. Clone size and the V and J calls come from that table; the DNA yielded D and trimming. The table has about 70,000 clones, over 75% seen once. Sequenced: peripheral blood. The genes are TRBV5-6 and TRBJ2-7; 10 bases are a match to TRBD1. The clonotype originates from an elderly woman with active or convalescent COVID-19. CDR3 loop: CASSHPGQGYYEQYF. CDR3 DNA sequence: TGTGCCAGCAGCCATCCGGGACAGGGGTACTACGAGCAGTACTTC.